These 29 T cell receptor beta chains came from one sample sequenced in a study of Ad26.COV2.S vaccination and SARS-CoV-2 variants. Clones were read by immunoSEQ multiplex PCR, and TCRdb kept only the in-frame ones, dropping some. The table lists 400,000 to 450,000 clones, about 92% of them singletons. Treatment defined: some 20 received Ad26.COV2.S at low or high dose, single or two shots; about 5 received placebo; per-sample allocation not given. The study sampled participants on day 63 after the first vaccine or placebo injection. The input for sequencing was peripheral blood, taken in a trial of Ad26.COV2.S vaccine versus placebo. These receptor sequences come from a person aged 18-60 years who received the Ad26.COV2.S COVID-19 vaccine or a placebo.

The chain is built from TRBV6-8 and TRBJ2-7; D is tentatively TRBD1 or TRBD2 (7 bases each). With 7 bases removed from V and 2 bases from J, the gap between germline ends came to 42 bases. Germline-derived CDR1 and CDR2 are MNHGY and SAAAGT. The CDR3 is 23 amino acids. CDR3 in amino acids: CASTQGLAGGTGGSIFVPYEQYF. CDR3 bases: TGTGCCAGCACTCAAGGGTTGGCAGGGGGTACGGGCGGGAGCATTTTTGTACCCTACGAGCAGTACTTC.

The rearrangement joins TRBV11-2 to TRBJ1-2, with D perhaps TRBD1 (5 bases). There are 14 residues in the CDR3. Trimming removed 2 bases from V and 10 bases from J, with 17 bases in between. Looked up from germline, CDR1 is SGHAT and CDR2 is FQNNGV. The CDR3 loop is CASSLHYQGKDYTF. The CDR3 bases are TGTGCCAGCAGCTTACATTACCAGGGTAAAGACTACACCTTC.

Regarding this clone: Other DNA sequences in the same sample also yield this CDR3. The V call is TRBV9, the J call TRBJ1-1; D ambiguous. CDR1 is SGDLS, CDR2 YYNGEE, per germline. The CDR3 loop spans 14 amino acids. Trimming pared 0 bases from V and 0 bases from J, leaving 6 bases between. The CDR3 DNA sequence: TGTGCCAGCAGCGTAGCGGGTATGAACACTGAAGCTTTCTTT. Translating it yields CASSVAGMNTEAFF. The whole variable domain, filled in from reference TRBV9 and TRBJ1-1, reads DSGVTQTPKHLITATGQRVTLRCSPRSGDLSVYWYQQSLDQGLQFLIQYYNGEERAKGNILERFSAQQFPDLHSELNLSSLELGDSALYFCASSVAGMNTEAFFGQGTRLTVV.

The chain carries TRBV3-1 (or the pseudogene TRBV3-2) and TRBJ2-1; TRBD1 matches at 8 bases. The CDR3 length is 13 residues. Germline V gives CDR1 LGHDT, CDR2 YNNKEL (reference sequence). The J segment lost 15 bases and the V segment lost 1 base, leaving 8 bases of the junction unmatched. DNA of the CDR3: TGTGCCAGCAGCCAAGCCCTAGACAGGGGTCGGTTCTTC. Encoded protein: CASSQALDRGRFF.

V usage is TRBV7-9 and J usage is TRBJ2-5; D assignment may be TRBD1 or TRBD2 (5 bases each). With 3 bases removed from V and 2 bases from J, the gap between germline ends came to 16 bases. The CDR3 contains 16 residues. Germline V gives CDR1 SEHNR, CDR2 FQNEAQ (reference sequence). This CDR3 is CASSLDFGTGQETQYF. CDR3 in DNA: TGTGCCAGCAGCTTGGATTTTGGGACGGGTCAAGAGACCCAGTACTTC.

This chain connects TRBV28 to TRBJ2-5, with D perhaps TRBD1 or TRBD2 (5 bases each). This CDR3 region has 14 residues. CDR1 is MDHEN, CDR2 SYDVKM, per germline. V was clipped by 1 base and J by 5 bases, with 11 bases between them. The CDR3 protein is CASSLSQGPETQYF. CDR3 nucleotides: TGTGCCAGCAGTTTATCCCAGGGACCCGAGACCCAGTACTTC.

V and J are TRBV20-1 and TRBJ2-3; D unresolved. Per the germline V gene, CDR1 is DFQATT and CDR2 is SNEGSKA (reference sequence). Trimming removed 8 bases from V and 7 bases from J, with 10 bases in between. The CDR3 consists of 10 residues. CDR3 sequence: CSTNYHTQYF. In DNA form, the CDR3 reads TGCAGTACCAACTATCATACGCAGTATTTT.

This rearrangement joins TRBV2 to TRBJ2-4; D may be TRBD2 (6 bases). V gave up 6 bases and J gave up 0 bases, with 12 bases separating them. In germline, CDR1 is SNHLY, CDR2 FYNNEI. The CDR3 runs 15 residues. The CDR3 is CASSGGDLAKNIQYF. In nucleotides, the CDR3 is TGTGCCAGCAGCGGAGGGGACCTAGCCAAAAACATTCAGTACTTC.

The chain employs TRBV5-1 and TRBJ2-7; D gene uncertain. This CDR3 contains 15 residues. Germline V lookup: CDR1 SGHRS, CDR2 YFSETQ. V dropped 0 bases and J dropped 7 bases, with 17 bases sitting between them. The CDR3 DNA follows: TGCGCCAGCAGCTTGGAAATGGGTCAGGCTCTGGAGCAGTACTTC. Its translation: CASSLEMGQALEQYF.

V gene TRBV28 combines with J gene TRBJ1-5; D call uncertain. Germline CDR1 MDHEN, CDR2 SYDVKM. V lost 8 bases to trimming and J lost 3 bases, with 17 bases between them. CDR3 length: 15 residues. The CDR3 sequence is CASVAGGQYNQPQHF. CDR3 sequence (DNA): TGTGCCAGCGTAGCGGGCGGGCAGTACAATCAGCCCCAGCATTTT. Together with reference TRBV28 and TRBJ1-5, the CDR3 gives the full variable domain: DVKVTQSSRYLVKRTGEKVFLECVQDMDHENMFWYRQDPGLGLRLIYFSYDVKMKEKGDIPEGYSVSREKKERFSLILESASTNQTSMYLCASVAGGQYNQPQHFGDGTRLSIL.

The chain is built from TRBV2 and TRBJ2-2; maybe TRBD2 (6 bases). The V end lost 6 bases, the J end lost 0 bases, and 14 bases lay between the germline ends. Germline V gives CDR1 SNHLY, CDR2 FYNNEI. This CDR3 is built from 16 residues. This CDR3 reads CASRPWGGTNTGELFF. DNA for the CDR3: TGTGCCAGCAGGCCCTGGGGCGGGACGAACACCGGGGAGCTGTTTTTT.

The chain is built from TRBV3-1 (or the pseudogene TRBV3-2) and TRBJ2-4; weak D call: TRBD1 (5 bases). Trimming removed 8 bases at V and 3 bases at J, with 11 bases between. The CDR3 sequence is 13 residues long. Germline V gene sequence: CDR1 LGHDT, CDR2 YNNKEL (reference sequence). CDR3 region: CASGQGGKNIQYF. The CDR3 DNA sequence: TGTGCCAGCGGGCAGGGTGGCAAAAACATTCAGTACTTC.

The CDR3: CAINSGSDEQFF. The CDR3 nucleotides read TGTGCCATCAATAGCGGGAGCGATGAGCAGTTCTTC. This rearrangement joins TRBV10-3 to TRBJ2-1, with 9 bases that match TRBD2. Germline CDR1 ENHRY, CDR2 SYGVKD. The CDR3 has 12 amino acids. V trimming: 7 bases; J trimming: 8 bases; junction bases outside the gene matches: 3.

The DNA of the CDR3 is TGTGCCTGGAGTTCACCCACACTGGGGGACAGGGGTGGCTACACCTTC. This gives the protein CAWSSPTLGDRGGYTF. The V and J genes are TRBV30 and TRBJ1-2; TRBD1 matches at 10 bases. Germline assignment: CDR1 GTSNPN and CDR2 SVGIG (reference sequence). The CDR3 runs to 16 residues. V was clipped by 2 bases and J by 7 bases; unmatched bases: 13.

This chain uses TRBV28 with TRBJ2-7; D remains ambiguous. V dropped 10 bases and J dropped 4 bases, with 17 bases sitting between them. Per the germline V gene, CDR1 is MDHEN and CDR2 is SYDVKM. The CDR3 runs to 13 residues. The CDR3 sequence: CATRPTSWYEQYF. CDR3 in DNA: TGTGCCACCCGACCGACATCTTGGTACGAGCAGTACTTC.

V is TRBV9 and J is TRBJ2-7, with TRBD2 matching over 7 bases. Germline V gene lookup returns CDR1 SGDLS and CDR2 YYNGEE. With 0 bases clipped from V and 2 bases from J, the junction kept 5 bases outside the gene matches. The CDR3 sequence is 15 residues long. CDR3 in amino acids: CASSVGGTTTYEQYF. The CDR3 DNA reads as TGTGCCAGCAGCGTAGGTGGGACTACAACCTACGAGCAGTACTTC.

J is TRBJ1-5 and V is TRBV28; tentative D call: TRBD1 (6 bases). Between the trimmed V and J ends, which lost 2 bases and 3 bases, there was a span of 11 bases. Germline V gene sequence: CDR1 MDHEN, CDR2 SYDVKM. This CDR3 contains 15 residues. The CDR3 protein is CASSLITGFNQPQHF. The CDR3 bases are TGTGCCAGCAGTTTAATTACAGGGTTCAATCAGCCCCAGCATTTT.

This clone was picked up one time. The chain links TRBV6-2 or TRBV6-3 to TRBJ2-1; 9 nucleotides match TRBD1. Germline CDR1 MNHEY, CDR2 SVGEGT. The CDR3 extends over 15 amino acids. The V gene end was trimmed by 4 bases and the J gene end by 12 bases; junction bases not matched to a gene: 13. The CDR3: CASSSTDRGHTWQFF. The CDR3 DNA sequence: TGTGCCAGCAGTTCCACGGACAGGGGACACACATGGCAGTTCTTC.

The table lists this clone with a count of one. J is TRBJ1-1 and V is TRBV9; D remains unclear. The CDR3 runs to 13 residues. Looked up from germline, CDR1 is SGDLS and CDR2 is YYNGEE. V was pared by 4 bases and J by 0 bases, with 7 bases between. The CDR3 nucleotides read TGTGCCAGCAGCCCTCGGGTGAACACTGAAGCTTTCTTT. The encoded protein is CASSPRVNTEAFF.

This clone showed up just a few times. V is TRBV28 and J is TRBJ1-6, with 7 bases lining up with TRBD1. The CDR3 has 16 residues. The V gene end was trimmed by 2 bases and the J gene end by 4 bases; junction bases not matched to a gene: 5. The germline V gene has CDR1 MDHEN and CDR2 SYDVKM. This chain's CDR3 is CASSLPRGKYNSPLHF. In DNA, the CDR3 is TGTGCCAGCAGTTTACCCAGGGGGAAGTATAATTCACCCCTCCACTTT.

The rearrangement uses TRBV18 and TRBJ2-3; D gene uncertain. The germline V and J ends were trimmed by 3 bases and 6 bases, with 13 bases remaining between them. This CDR3 spans 14 amino acids. Germline CDR1 and CDR2: KGHSH and LQKENI. The CDR3 coding sequence is TGTGCCAGCTCACCCGTCAACGGGCCTGATACGCAGTATTTT. The encoded protein is CASSPVNGPDTQYF.

The rearrangement uses TRBV11-3 and TRBJ2-7, with 11 bases aligning to TRBD2. The CDR3 has 15 amino acids. V was clipped by 0 bases and J by 4 bases; unmatched bases: 2. Germline lookup yields CDR1 SGHNT and CDR2 YENEEA. This CDR3 is CASSLELAGAYEQYF. CDR3 bases: TGTGCCAGCAGCTTAGAACTAGCGGGAGCTTACGAGCAGTACTTC.

This clone was recorded once. The chain recombines TRBV27 with TRBJ1-6; D remains unclear. Germline CDR1 and CDR2: MNHEY and SMNVEV (reference sequence). V was pared by 5 bases and J by 9 bases, with 11 bases between. The CDR3 contains 13 residues. CDR3 protein: CASSITRVSPLHF. The DNA of the CDR3 is TGTGCCAGCAGTATTACACGAGTTTCACCCCTCCACTTT.

This sequence joins TRBV19 and TRBJ1-2; D gene uncertain. The germline CDR1 and CDR2 sequences are LNHDA and SQIVND (reference sequence). Trimming cost V 2 bases and J 5 bases, with 18 bases left between them. CDR3 length: 16 amino acids. CDR3 in DNA: TGTGCCAGTAGTATATCCGGAGCCGCCATCCATTATGGCTACACCTTC. Protein: CASSISGAAIHYGYTF.

V usage is TRBV19 and J usage is TRBJ1-1; D perhaps matches TRBD1 (6 bases). Germline values: CDR1 LNHDA, CDR2 SQIVND (reference sequence). The germline V and J ends were trimmed by 10 bases and 1 base, with 19 bases remaining between them. The CDR3 extends over 15 amino acids. CDR3: CATSFGGEGNTEAFF. Written as DNA, the CDR3 is TGTGCCACCTCTTTCGGGGGCGAGGGGAACACTGAAGCTTTCTTT.

This clone was seen a single time. This chain connects TRBV9 to TRBJ2-7, with 10 bases that match TRBD2. CDR1 and CDR2 (germline): SGDLS, YYNGEE. CDR3 length equals 15 residues. After removal of 0 bases from V and 7 bases from J, the junction contained 7 bases not matched to a gene. The chain's CDR3 is CASSVEAGGPREQYF. The CDR3 nucleotides read TGTGCCAGCAGCGTAGAAGCGGGAGGGCCGAGGGAGCAGTACTTC.

CDR3 sequence (DNA): TGTGCCAGCCAGGACTACCTTAGGACGCAGTATTTT. Residues: CASQDYLRTQYF. The J gene is TRBJ2-3, the V gene TRBV12-3 or TRBV12-4; tentatively, D is TRBD2 (6 bases). This CDR3 has 12 residues. V was shortened by 8 bases and J by 9 bases, with 15 bases between the two germline ends.

The chain couples TRBV29-1 to TRBJ2-3; 9 bases are a match to TRBD2. Germline V lookup: CDR1 SQVTM, CDR2 ANQGSEA. Trimming took 6 bases from V and 0 from J; bases not matched to a gene: 4. The CDR3 extends over 14 amino acids. The CDR3 DNA sequence: TGCAGCGTGCCGGGACTAGCTAGCACAGATACGCAGTATTTT. Protein: CSVPGLASTDTQYF.

The table lists this clone with a count of one. The chain joins TRBV27 to TRBJ2-7; D might be TRBD2 (5 bases). The CDR3 contains 15 residues. Deletions cut 2 bases from V and 9 bases from J, with 20 bases between. Germline CDR1 reads MNHEY; CDR2 reads SMNVEV (reference sequence). The CDR3 region is CASSLSPVTGFWQYF. For the CDR3, the DNA is TGTGCCAGCAGTTTAAGCCCCGTGACGGGGTTCTGGCAGTACTTC.